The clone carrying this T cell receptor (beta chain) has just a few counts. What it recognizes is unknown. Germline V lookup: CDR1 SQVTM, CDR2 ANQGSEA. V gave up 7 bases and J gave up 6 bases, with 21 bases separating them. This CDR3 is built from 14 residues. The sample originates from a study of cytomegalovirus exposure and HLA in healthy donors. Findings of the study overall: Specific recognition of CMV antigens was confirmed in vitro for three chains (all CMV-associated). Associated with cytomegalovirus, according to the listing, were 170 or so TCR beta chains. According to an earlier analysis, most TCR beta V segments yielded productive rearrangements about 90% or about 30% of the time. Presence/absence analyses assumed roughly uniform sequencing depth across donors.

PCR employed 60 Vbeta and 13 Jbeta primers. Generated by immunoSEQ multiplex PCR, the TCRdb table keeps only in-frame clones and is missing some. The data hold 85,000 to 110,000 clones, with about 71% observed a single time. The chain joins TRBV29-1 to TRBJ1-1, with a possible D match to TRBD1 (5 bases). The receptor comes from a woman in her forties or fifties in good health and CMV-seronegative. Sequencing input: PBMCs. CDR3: CSETLHKGRAEAFF. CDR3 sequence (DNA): TGCAGCGAAACCCTTCACAAGGGGCGAGCTGAAGCTTTCTTT.